What follows describes a single T cell receptor beta chain. Its antigen is currently unknown. V shed 1 base and J 3 bases; nucleotides not matched to a gene: 12. The CDR3 spans 17 residues. CDR1 is MGHRA, CDR2 YSYEKL, per germline. This sample was included in a study of OX40 agonist ivuxolimab in advanced cancers. On the study more broadly: Eligibility rules accepted prior anti-PD-1, anti-PD-L1 or anti-CTLA-4 therapy, and over 35% had some. Overall study findings and caveats: Circulating CD4+ and CD8+ T cells showed clonal expansion by week 6 at 0.1 to 3.0 mg/kg. In general, CD8+ T cells held more expanded clones than CD4+ did, on average.

The protocol was immunoSEQ multiplex PCR, while the TCRdb copy is restricted to in-frame clones and leaves out a portion. This sample carries about 80,000 clones, 80% to 90% of them seen once, and the ten largest clones take roughly 25%. The material was CD4+ or CD8+ T cells sorted from blood, obtained in a trial of the OX40 agonist ivuxolimab. The TCR comes from an adult with an advanced solid tumor such as melanoma, head and neck, liver or kidney cancer. This rearrangement joins TRBV4-1 to TRBJ2-7, with 7 bases identical to TRBD2. This CDR3 is CASSQGEGSRGLYEQYF. The DNA for the CDR3 is TGCGCCAGCAGCCAAGGGGAGGGTTCTAGGGGACTCTACGAGCAGTACTTC.